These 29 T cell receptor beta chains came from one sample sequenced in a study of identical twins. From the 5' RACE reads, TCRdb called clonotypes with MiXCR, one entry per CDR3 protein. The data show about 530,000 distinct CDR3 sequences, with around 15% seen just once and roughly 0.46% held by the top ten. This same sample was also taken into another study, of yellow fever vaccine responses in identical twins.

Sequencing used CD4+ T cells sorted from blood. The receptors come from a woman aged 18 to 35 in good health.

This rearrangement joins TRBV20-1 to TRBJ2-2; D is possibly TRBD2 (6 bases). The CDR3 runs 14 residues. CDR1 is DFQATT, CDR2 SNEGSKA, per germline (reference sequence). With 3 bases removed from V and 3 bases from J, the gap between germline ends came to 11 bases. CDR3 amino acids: CSASSRGHTGELFF. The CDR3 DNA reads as TGCAGTGCTAGTTCGCGGGGCCACACCGGGGAGCTGTTTTTT.

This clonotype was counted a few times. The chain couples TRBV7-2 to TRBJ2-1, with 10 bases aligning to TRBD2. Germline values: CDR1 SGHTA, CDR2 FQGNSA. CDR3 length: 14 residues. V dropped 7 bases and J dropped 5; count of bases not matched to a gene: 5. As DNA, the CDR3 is TGTGCCAGCAAAAAGCGGGAGGGGAACAATGAGCAGTTCTTC. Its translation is CASKKREGNNEQFF.

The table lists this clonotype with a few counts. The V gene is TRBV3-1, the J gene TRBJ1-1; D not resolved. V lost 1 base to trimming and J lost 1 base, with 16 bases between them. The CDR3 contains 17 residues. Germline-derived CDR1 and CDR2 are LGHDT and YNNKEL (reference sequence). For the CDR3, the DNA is TGTGCCAGCAGCCAAGTTCGGATCTTAGGAGGGAACACTGAAGCTTTCTTT. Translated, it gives CASSQVRILGGNTEAFF.

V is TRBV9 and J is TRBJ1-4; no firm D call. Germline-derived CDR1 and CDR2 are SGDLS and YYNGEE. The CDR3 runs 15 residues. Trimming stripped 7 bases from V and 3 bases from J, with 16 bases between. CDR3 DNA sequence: TGTGCCAGCGCCCCCGAGGGCAGCGCTAATGAAAAACTGTTTTTT. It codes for CASAPEGSANEKLFF.

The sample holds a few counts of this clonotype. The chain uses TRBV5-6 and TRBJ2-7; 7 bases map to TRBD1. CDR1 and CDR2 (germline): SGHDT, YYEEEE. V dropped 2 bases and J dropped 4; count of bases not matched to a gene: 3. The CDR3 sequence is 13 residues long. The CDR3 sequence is CASSLQTGYEQYV. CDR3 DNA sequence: TGTGCCAGCAGCTTACAGACAGGGTACGAGCAGTACGTC.

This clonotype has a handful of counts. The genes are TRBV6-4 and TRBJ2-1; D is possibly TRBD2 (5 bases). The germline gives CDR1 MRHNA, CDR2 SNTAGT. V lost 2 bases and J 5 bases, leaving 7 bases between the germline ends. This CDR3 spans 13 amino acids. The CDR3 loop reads CASSDEGNNEQFF. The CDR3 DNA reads TGTGCCAGCAGTGACGAGGGCAACAATGAGCAGTTCTTC.

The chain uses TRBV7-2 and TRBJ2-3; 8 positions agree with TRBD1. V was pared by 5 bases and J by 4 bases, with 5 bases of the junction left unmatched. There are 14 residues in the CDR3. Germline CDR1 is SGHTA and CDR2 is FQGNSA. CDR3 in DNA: TGTGCCAGCAGCACCCGGACAGGGTCAGATACGCAGTATTTT. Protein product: CASSTRTGSDTQYF.

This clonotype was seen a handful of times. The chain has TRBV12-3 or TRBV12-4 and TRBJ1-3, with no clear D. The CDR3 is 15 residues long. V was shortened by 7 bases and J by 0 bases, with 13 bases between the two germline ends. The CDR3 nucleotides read TGTGCCAGCACCAGTCGGGAGCGCTCTGGAAACACCATATATTTT. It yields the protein CASTSRERSGNTIYF.

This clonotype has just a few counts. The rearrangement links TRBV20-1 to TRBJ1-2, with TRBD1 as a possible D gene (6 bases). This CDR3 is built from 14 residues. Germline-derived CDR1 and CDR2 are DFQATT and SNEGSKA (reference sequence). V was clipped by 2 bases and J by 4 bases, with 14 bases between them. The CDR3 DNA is TGCAGTGCTAGATCCCAGGGGATTGGCTATGGCTACACCTTC. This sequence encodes CSARSQGIGYGYTF.

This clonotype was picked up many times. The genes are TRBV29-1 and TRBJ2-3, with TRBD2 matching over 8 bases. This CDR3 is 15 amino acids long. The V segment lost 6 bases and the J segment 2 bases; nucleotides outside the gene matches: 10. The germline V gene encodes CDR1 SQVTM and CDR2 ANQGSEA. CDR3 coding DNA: TGCAGCGTCATTGGAGCTAGCGGGCTCACAGATACGCAGTATTTT. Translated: CSVIGASGLTDTQYF.

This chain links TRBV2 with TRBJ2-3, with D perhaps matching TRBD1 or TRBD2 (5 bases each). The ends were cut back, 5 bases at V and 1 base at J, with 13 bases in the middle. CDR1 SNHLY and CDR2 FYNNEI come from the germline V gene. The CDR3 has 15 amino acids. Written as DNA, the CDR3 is TGTGCCAGCAGTAACACCGGGACCCGCACAGATACGCAGTATTTT. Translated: CASSNTGTRTDTQYF.

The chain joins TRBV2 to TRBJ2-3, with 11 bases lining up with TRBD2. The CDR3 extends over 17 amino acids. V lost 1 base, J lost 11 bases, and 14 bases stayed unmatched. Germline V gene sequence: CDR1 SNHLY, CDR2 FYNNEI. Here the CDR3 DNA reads TGTGCCAGCAGTGAAGGACGGCTAGCGGGAGGACCGGGGGGGCAGTATTTT. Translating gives CASSEGRLAGGPGGQYF.

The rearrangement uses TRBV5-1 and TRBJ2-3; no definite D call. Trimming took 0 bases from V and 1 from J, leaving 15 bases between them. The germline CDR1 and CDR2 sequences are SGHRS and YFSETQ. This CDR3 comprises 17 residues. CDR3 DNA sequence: TGCGCCAGCAGCTTGGCCGGTAGTACGTTCGGCACAGATACGCAGTATTTT. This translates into CASSLAGSTFGTDTQYF.

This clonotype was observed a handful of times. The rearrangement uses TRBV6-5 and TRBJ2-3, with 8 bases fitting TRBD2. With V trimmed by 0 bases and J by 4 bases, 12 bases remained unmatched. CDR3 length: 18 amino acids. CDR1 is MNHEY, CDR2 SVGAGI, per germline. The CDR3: CASSYSRIVAGKPDTQYF. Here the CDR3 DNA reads TGTGCCAGCAGTTACTCGAGGATAGTAGCGGGGAAACCAGATACGCAGTATTTT.

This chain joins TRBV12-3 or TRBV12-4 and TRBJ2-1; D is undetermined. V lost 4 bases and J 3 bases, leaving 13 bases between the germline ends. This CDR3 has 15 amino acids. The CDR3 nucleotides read TGTGCCAGCAGTTCTCGGGCTCCCGACTACAATGAGCAGTTCTTC. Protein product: CASSSRAPDYNEQFF.

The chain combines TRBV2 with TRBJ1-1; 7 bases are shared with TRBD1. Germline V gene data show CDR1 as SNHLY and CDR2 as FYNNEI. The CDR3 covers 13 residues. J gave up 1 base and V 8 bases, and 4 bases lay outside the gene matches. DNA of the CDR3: TGTGCCAGCGGAGGACAGGCGAACACTGAAGCTTTCTTT. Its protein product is CASGGQANTEAFF.

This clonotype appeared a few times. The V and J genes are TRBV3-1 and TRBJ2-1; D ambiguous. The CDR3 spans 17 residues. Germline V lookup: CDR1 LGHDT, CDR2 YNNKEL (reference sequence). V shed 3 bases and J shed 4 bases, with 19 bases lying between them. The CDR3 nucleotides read TGTGCCAGCAGCCAGGCCAGTCCCACGCCGGCTTACAATGAGCAGTTCTTC. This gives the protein CASSQASPTPAYNEQFF.

CDR3 sequence (DNA): TGCGCCAGCAGTTCGGGACAGGGGTTCACTGAAGCTTTCTTT. It translates to CASSSGQGFTEAFF. This chain joins TRBV5-1 and TRBJ1-1; TRBD1 aligns across 10 bases. Germline loops: CDR1 SGHRS, CDR2 YFSETQ. J gave up 4 bases and V 5 bases, and 5 bases lay outside the gene matches. The CDR3 has 14 amino acids. The full variable domain, completed using reference TRBV5-1 and TRBJ1-1, is KAGVTQTPRYLIKTRGQQVTLSCSPISGHRSVSWYQQTPGQGLQFLFEYFSETQRNKGNFPGRFSGRQFSNSRSEMNVSTLELGDSALYLCASSSGQGFTEAFFGQGTRLTVV.

CDR3 amino acids: CASSFGAGVTDTQYF. The CDR3 coding sequence is TGCGCCAGCAGCTTCGGGGCGGGGGTAACAGATACGCAGTATTTT. The chain has TRBV5-1 and TRBJ2-3; TRBD2 matches at 7 bases. The V gene end was trimmed by 2 bases and the J gene end by 3 bases; junction bases not matched to a gene: 6. This CDR3 comprises 15 residues. CDR1 and CDR2 from the germline V gene are SGHRS and YFSETQ.

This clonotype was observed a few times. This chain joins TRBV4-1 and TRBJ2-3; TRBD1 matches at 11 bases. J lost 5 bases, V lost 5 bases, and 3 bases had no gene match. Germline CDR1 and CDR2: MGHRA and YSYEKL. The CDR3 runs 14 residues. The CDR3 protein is CASSKGTGGDTQYF. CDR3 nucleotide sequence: TGCGCCAGCAGCAAGGGGACAGGGGGAGATACGCAGTATTTT.

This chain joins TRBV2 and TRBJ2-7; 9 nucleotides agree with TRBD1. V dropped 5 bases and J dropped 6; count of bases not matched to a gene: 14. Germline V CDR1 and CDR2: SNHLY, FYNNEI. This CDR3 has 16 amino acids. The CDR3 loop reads CASSLYGTGNGGEQYV. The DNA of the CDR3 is TGTGCCAGCAGTCTTTACGGGACAGGGAACGGCGGCGAGCAGTACGTC.

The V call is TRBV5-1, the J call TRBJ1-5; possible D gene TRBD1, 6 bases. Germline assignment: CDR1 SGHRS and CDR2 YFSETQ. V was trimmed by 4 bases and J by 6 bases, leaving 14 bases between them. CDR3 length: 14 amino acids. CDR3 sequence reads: CASSTSGAGQPQHF. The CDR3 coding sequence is TGCGCCAGCAGCACCTCAGGGGCGGGTCAGCCCCAGCATTTT. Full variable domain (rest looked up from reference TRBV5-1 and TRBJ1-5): KAGVTQTPRYLIKTRGQQVTLSCSPISGHRSVSWYQQTPGQGLQFLFEYFSETQRNKGNFPGRFSGRQFSNSRSEMNVSTLELGDSALYLCASSTSGAGQPQHFGDGTRLSIL.

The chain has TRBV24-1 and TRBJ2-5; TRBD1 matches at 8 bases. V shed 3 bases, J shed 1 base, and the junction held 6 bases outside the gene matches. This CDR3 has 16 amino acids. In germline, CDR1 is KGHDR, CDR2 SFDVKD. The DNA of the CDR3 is TGTGCCACCAGTGATCCCGGGACAGGCTTCCAAGAGACCCAGTACTTC. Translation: CATSDPGTGFQETQYF.

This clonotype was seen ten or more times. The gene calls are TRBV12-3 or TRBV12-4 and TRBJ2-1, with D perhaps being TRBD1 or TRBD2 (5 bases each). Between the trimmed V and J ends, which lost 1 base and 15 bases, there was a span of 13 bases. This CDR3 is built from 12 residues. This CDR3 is CASSLELGTRFF. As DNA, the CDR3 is TGTGCCAGCAGTTTAGAACTTGGGACCCGGTTCTTC.

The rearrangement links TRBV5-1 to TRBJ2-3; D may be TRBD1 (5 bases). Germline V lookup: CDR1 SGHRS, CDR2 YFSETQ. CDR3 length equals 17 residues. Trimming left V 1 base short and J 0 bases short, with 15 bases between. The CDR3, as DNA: TGCGCCAGCAGCTTGAGTTTTCGACAGCCTAGCACAGATACGCAGTATTTT. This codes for CASSLSFRQPSTDTQYF.

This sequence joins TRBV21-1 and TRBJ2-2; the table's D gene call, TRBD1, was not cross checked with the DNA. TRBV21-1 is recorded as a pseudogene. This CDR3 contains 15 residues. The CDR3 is CAWPGQAPYTGELFF. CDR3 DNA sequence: TGTGCCTGGCCGGGACAGGCTCCTTACACCGGGGAGCTGTTTTTT.

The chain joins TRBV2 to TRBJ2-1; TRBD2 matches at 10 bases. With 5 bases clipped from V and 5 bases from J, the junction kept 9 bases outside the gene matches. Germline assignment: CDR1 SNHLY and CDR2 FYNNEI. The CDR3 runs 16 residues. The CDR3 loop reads CASSPSLAGGNNEQFF. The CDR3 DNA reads TGTGCCAGCAGTCCGTCGTTAGCGGGAGGAAACAATGAGCAGTTCTTC.

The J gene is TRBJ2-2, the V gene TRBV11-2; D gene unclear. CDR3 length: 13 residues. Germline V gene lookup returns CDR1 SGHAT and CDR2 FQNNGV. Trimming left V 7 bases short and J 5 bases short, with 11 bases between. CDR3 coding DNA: TGTGCCAGCAAGTACCCCCGGACCGGGGAGCTGTTTTTT. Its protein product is CASKYPRTGELFF. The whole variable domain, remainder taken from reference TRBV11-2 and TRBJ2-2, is EAGVAQSPRYKIIEKRQSVAFWCNPISGHATLYWYQQILGQGPKLLIQFQNNGVVDDSQLPKDRFSAERLKGVDSTLKIQPAKLEDSAVYLCASKYPRTGELFFGEGSRLTVL.

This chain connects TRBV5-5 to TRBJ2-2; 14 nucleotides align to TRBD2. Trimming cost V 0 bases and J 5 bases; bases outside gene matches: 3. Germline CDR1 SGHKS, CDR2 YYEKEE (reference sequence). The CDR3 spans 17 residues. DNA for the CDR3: TGTGCCAGCAGCTTGGGGACTAGCGGGAGGCGTACCGGGGAGCTGTTTTTT. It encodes CASSLGTSGRRTGELFF.